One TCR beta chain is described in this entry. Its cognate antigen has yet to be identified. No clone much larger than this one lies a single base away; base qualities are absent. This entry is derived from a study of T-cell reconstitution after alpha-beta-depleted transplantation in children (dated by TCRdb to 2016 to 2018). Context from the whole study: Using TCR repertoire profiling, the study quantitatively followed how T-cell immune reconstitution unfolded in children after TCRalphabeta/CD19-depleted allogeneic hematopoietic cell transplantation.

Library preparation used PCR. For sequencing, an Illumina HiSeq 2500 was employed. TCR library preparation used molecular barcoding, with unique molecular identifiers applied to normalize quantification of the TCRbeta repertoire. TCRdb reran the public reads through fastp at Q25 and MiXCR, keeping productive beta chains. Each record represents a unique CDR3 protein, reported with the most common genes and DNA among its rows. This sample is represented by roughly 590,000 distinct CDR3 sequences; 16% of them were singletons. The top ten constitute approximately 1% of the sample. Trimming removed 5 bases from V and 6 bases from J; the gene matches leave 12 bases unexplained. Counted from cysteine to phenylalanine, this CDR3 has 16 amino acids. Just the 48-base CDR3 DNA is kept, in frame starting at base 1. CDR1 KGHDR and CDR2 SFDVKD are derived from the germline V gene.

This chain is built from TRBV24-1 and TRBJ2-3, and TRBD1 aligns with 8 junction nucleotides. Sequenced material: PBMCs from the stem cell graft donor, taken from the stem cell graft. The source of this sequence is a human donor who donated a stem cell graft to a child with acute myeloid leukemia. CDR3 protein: CATSGGQGPTMDTQYF. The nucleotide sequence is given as TGTGCCACCAGTGGTGGACAGGGTCCCACCATGGATACGCAGTATTTT.